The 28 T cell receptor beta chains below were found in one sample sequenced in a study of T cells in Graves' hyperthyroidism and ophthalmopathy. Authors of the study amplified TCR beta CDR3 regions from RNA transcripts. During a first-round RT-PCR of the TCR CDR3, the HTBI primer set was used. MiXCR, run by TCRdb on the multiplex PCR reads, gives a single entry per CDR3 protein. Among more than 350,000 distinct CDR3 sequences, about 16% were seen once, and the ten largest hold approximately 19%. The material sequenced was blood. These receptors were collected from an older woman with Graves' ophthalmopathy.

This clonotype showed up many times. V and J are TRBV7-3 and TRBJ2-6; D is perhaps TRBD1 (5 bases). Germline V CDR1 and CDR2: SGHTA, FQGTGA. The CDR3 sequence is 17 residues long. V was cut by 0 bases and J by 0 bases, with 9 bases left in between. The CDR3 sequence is CASSLTTVSSGANVLTF. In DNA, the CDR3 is TGTGCCAGCAGCTTAACGACAGTTAGCTCTGGGGCCAACGTCCTGACTTTC.

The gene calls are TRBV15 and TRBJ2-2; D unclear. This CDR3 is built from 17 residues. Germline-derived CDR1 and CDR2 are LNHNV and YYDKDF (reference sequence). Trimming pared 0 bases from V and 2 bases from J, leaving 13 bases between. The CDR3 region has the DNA TGTGCCACCAGCAGAGATTCCATGGTAGCAAACACCGGGGAGCTGTTTTTT. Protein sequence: CATSRDSMVANTGELFF. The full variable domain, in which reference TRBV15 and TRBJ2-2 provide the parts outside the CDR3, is DAMVIQNPRYQVTQFGKPVTLSCSQTLNHNVMYWYQQKSSQAPKLLFHYYDKDFNNEADTPDNFQSRRPNTSFCFLDIRSPGLGDTAMYLCATSRDSMVANTGELFFGEGSRLTVL.

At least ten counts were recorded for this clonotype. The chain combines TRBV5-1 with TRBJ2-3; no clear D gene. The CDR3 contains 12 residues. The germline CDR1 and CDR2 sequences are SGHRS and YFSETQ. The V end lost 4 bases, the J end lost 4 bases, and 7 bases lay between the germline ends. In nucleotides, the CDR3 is TGCGCCAGCAGCAACGACGCAGATACGCAGTATTTT. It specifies CASSNDADTQYF.

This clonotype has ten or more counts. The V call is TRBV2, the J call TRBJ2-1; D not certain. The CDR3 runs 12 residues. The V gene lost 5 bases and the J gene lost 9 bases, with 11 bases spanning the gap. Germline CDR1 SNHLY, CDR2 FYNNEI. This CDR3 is CASSSIAVEQFF. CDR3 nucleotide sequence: TGTGCCAGCAGTTCGATAGCAGTTGAGCAGTTCTTC.

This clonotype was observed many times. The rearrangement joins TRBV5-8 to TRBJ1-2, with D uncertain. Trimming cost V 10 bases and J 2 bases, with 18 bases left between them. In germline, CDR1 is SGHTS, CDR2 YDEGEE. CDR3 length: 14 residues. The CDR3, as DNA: TGTGCCTACAATTGGGGAGCGGCGAACTATGGCTACACCTTC. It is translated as CAYNWGAANYGYTF. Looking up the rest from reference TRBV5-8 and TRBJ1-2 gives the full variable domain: EAGVTQSPTHLIKTRGQQATLRCSPISGHTSVYWYQQALGLGLQFLLWYDEGEERNRGNFPPRFSGRQFPNYSSELNVNALELEDSALYLCAYNWGAANYGYTFGSGTRLTVV.

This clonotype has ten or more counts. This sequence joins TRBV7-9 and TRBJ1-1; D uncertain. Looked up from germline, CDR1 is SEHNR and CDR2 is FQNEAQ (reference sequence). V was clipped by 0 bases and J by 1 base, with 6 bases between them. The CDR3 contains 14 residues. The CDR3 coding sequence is TGTGCCAGCAGCTTAGCGCGGGAGAACACTGAAGCTTTCTTT. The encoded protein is CASSLARENTEAFF.

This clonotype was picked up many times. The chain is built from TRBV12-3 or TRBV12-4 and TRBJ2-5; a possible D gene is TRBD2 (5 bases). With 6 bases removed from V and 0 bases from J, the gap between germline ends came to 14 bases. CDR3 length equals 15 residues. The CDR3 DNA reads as TGTGCCAGCAGCCGCACTGGAGGAAACCAAGAGACCCAGTACTTC. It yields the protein CASSRTGGNQETQYF.

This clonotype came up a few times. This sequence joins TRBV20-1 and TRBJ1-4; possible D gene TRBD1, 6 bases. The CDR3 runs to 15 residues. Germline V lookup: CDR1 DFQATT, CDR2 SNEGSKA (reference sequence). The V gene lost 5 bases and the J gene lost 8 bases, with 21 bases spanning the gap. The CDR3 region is CSAPKGAGAREKLFF. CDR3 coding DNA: TGCAGTGCTCCAAAGGGCGCGGGGGCGAGGGAAAAACTGTTTTTT.

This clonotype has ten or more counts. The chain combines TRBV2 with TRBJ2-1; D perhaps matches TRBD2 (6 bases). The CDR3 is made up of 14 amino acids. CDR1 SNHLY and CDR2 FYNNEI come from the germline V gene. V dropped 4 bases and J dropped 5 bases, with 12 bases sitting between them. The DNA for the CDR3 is TGTGCCAGCAGTGCCACGGGGGTCCACAATGAGCAGTTCTTC. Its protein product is CASSATGVHNEQFF.

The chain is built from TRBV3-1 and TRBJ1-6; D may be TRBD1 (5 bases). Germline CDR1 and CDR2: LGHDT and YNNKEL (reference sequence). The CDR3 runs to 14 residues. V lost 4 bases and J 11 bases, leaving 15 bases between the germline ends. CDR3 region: CASSRRDSGAPLHF. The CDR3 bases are TGTGCCAGCAGCCGCCGGGACTCGGGGGCACCCCTCCACTTT.

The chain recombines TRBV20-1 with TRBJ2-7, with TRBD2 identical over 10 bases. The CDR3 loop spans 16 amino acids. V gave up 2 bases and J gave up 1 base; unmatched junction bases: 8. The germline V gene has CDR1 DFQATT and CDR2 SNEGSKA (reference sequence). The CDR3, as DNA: TGCAGTGCTAGACTCCCCCCTAGCGGGAGTTCCTACGAGCAGTACTTC. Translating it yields CSARLPPSGSSYEQYF.

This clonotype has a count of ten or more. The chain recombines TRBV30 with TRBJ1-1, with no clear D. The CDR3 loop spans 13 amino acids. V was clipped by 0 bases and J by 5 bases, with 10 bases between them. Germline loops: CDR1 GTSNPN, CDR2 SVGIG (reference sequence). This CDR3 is CAWSVQRTTEAFF. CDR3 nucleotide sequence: TGTGCCTGGAGTGTTCAACGGACGACTGAAGCTTTCTTT.

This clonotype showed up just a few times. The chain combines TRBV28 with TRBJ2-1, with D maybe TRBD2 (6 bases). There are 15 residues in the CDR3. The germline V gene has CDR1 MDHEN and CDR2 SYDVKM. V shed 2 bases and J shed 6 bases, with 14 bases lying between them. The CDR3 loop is CASSLIGRGFNEQFF. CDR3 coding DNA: TGTGCCAGCAGTTTAATCGGGAGAGGCTTCAATGAGCAGTTCTTC. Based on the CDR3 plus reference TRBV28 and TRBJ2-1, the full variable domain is DVKVTQSSRYLVKRTGEKVFLECVQDMDHENMFWYRQDPGLGLRLIYFSYDVKMKEKGDIPEGYSVSREKKERFSLILESASTNQTSMYLCASSLIGRGFNEQFFGPGTRLTVL.

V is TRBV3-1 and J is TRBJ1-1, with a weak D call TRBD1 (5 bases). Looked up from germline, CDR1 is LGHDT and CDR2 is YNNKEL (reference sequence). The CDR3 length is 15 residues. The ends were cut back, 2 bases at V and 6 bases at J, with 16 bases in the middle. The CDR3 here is CASSQSTVQGPEAFF. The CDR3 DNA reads TGTGCCAGCAGCCAAAGTACGGTCCAGGGCCCTGAAGCTTTCTTT.

CDR3 DNA sequence: TGTGCCAGCAGCGAGGGGTCCTTTTCTAGCACAGATACGCAGTATTTT. Protein product: CASSEGSFSSTDTQYF. The rearrangement links TRBV7-8 to TRBJ2-3; D might be TRBD1 or TRBD2, each matching 5 bases. Trimming pared 5 bases from V and 0 bases from J, leaving 15 bases between. This CDR3 comprises 16 residues. Germline assignment: CDR1 SGHVS and CDR2 FQNEAQ.

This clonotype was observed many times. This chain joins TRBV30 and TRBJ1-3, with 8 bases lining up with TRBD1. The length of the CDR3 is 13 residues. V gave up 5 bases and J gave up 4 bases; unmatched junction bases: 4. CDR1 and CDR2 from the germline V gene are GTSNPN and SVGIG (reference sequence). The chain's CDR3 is CAWQGARGNTIYF. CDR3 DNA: TGTGCCTGGCAGGGGGCAAGAGGAAACACCATATATTTT.

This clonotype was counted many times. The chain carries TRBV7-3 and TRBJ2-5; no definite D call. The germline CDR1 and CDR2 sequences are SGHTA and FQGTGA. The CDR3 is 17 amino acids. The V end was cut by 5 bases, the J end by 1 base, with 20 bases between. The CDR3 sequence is CASSPEGGGFRQETQYF. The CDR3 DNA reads TGTGCCAGCAGCCCCGAAGGTGGCGGATTCCGCCAAGAGACCCAGTACTTC.

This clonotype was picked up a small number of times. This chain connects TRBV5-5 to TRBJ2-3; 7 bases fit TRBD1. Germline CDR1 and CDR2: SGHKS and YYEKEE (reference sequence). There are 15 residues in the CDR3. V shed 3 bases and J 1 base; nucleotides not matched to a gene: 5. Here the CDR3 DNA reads TGTGCCAGCAGCTCGGGACAGCTCGGCACAGATACGCAGTATTTT. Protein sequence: CASSSGQLGTDTQYF. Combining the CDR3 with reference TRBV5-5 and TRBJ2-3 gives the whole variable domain DAGVTQSPTHLIKTRGQQVTLRCSPISGHKSVSWYQQVLGQGPQFIFQYYEKEERGRGNFPDRFSARQFPNYSSELNVNALLLGDSALYLCASSSGQLGTDTQYFGPGTRLTVL.

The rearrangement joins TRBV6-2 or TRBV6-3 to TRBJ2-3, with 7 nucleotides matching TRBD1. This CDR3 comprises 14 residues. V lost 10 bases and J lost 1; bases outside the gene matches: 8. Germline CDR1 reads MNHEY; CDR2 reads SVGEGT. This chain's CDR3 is CATRDRARTDTQYF. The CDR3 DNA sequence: TGTGCCACTAGAGACAGGGCCCGCACAGATACGCAGTATTTT.

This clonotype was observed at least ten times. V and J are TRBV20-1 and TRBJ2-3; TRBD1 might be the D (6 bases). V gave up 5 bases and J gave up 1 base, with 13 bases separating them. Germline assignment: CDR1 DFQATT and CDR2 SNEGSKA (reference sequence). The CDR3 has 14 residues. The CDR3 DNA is TGCAGTGCTCGACAGGCACTAGGCACAGATACGCAGTATTTT. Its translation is CSARQALGTDTQYF.

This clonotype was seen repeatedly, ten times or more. CDR3 DNA sequence: TGCAGTGCTCCACTTACAGGGGGCTTGAACACTGAAGCTTTCTTT. Translation: CSAPLTGGLNTEAFF. The rearrangement uses TRBV20-1 and TRBJ1-1, with 9 nucleotides matching TRBD1. V dropped 5 bases and J dropped 0; count of bases not matched to a gene: 7. This CDR3 has 15 residues. The germline V gene encodes CDR1 DFQATT and CDR2 SNEGSKA (reference sequence).

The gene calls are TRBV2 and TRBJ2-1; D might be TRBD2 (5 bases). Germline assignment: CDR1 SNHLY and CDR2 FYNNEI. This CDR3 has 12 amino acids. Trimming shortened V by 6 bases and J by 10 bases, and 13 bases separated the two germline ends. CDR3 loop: CASSIGLPEQFF. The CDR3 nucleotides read TGTGCCAGCAGCATAGGACTCCCGGAGCAGTTCTTC.

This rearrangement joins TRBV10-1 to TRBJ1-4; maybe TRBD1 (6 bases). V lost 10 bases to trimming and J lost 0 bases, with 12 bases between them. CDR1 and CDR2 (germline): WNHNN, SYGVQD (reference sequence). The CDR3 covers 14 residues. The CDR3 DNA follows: TGCGCCACCCCACAGGGTGCAACTAATGAAAAACTGTTTTTT. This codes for CATPQGATNEKLFF.

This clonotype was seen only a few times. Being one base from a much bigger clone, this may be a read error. CDR3 bases: TGTGCCACCAACGGGGGGCGGAACTATGGCTACACCTTC. It specifies CATNGGRNYGYTF. The chain employs TRBV28 and TRBJ1-2; tentatively, D is TRBD1 (6 bases). V lost 10 bases and J lost 2, with 14 bases in between. The CDR3 sequence is 13 residues long. Germline-derived CDR1 and CDR2 are MDHEN and SYDVKM.

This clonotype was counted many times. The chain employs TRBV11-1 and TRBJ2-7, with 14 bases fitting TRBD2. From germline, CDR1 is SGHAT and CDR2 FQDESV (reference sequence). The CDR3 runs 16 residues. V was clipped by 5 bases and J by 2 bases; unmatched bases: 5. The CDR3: CASSPRLAGGPYEQYF. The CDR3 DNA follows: TGTGCCAGCAGCCCCCGACTAGCGGGAGGGCCCTACGAGCAGTACTTC.

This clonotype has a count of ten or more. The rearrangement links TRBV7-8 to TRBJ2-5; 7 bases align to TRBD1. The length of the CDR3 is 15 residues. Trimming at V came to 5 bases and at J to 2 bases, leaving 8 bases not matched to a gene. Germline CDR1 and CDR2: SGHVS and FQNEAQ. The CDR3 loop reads CASSQTPGQQETQYF. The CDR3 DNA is TGTGCCAGCAGCCAGACTCCGGGACAGCAAGAGACCCAGTACTTC.

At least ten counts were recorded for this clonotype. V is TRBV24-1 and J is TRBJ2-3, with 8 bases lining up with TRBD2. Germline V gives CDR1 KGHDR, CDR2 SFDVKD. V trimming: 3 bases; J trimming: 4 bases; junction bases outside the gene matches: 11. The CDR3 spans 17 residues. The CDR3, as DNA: TGTGCCACCAGTGATGACTCCCCCGGGAGGGCCGCAGATACGCAGTATTTT. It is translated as CATSDDSPGRAADTQYF.

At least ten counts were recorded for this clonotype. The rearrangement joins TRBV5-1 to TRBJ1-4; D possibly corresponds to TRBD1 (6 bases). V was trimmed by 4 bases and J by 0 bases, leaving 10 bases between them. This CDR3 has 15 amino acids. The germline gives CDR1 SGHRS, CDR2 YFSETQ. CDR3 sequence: CASSQTGATNEKLFF. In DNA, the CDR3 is TGCGCCAGCAGCCAGACAGGTGCAACTAATGAAAAACTGTTTTTT.